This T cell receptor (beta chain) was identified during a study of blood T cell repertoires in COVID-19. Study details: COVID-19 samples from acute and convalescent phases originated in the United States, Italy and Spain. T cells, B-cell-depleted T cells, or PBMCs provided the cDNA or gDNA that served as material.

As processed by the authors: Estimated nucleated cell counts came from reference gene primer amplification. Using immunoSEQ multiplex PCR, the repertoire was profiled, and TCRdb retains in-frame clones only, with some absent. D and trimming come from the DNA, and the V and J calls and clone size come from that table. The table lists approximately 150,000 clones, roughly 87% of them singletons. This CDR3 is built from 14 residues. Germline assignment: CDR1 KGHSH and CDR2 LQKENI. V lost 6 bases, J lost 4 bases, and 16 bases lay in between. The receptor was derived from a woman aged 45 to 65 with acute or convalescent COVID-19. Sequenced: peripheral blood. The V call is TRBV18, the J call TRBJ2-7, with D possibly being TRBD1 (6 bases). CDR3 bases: TGTGCCAGCTCCCCAGTAGGACAGCAATACGAGCAGTACTTC. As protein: CASSPVGQQYEQYF.